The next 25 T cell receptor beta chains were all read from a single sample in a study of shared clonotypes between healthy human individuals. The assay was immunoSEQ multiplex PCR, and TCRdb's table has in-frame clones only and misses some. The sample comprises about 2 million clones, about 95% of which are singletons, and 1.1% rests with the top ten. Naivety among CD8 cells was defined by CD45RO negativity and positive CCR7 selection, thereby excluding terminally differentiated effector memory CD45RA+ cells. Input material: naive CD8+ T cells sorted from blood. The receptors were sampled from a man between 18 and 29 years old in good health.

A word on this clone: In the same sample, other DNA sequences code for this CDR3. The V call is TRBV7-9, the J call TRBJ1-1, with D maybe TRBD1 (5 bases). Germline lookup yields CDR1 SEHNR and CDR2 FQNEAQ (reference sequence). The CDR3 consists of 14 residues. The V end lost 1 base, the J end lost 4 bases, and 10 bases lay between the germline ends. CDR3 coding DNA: TGTGCCAGCAGCTTAGTTCAGGGTAGCACTGAAGCTTTCTTT. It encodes CASSLVQGSTEAFF.

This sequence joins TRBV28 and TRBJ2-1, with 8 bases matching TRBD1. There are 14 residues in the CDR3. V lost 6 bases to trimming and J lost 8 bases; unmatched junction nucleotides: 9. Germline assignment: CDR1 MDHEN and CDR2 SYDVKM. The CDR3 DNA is TGTGCCAGCAGGCATCAGGGGGCGAAGGATGAGCAGTTCTTC. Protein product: CASRHQGAKDEQFF.

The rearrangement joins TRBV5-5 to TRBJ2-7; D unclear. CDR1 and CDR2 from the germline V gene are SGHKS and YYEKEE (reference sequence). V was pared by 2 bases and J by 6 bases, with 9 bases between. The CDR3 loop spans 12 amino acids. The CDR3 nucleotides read TGTGCCAGCAGCTTCAGTTCAGGCGAGCAGTACTTC. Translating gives CASSFSSGEQYF.

The DNA for the CDR3 is TGTGCCTATCGGCTGCCAGCAACGAATAATTCACCCCTCCACTTT. Translated: CAYRLPATNNSPLHF. The chain joins TRBV6-1 to TRBJ1-6; D is unclear. Germline values: CDR1 MNHNS, CDR2 SASEGT. The CDR3 covers 15 residues. V gave up 11 bases and J gave up 5 bases, with 19 bases separating them.

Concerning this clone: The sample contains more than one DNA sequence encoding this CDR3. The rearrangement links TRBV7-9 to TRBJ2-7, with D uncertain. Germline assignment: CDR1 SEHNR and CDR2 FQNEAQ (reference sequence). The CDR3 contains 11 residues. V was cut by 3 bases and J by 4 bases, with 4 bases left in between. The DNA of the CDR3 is TGTGCCAGCAGCTTGGATTACGAGCAGTACTTC. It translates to CASSLDYEQYF.

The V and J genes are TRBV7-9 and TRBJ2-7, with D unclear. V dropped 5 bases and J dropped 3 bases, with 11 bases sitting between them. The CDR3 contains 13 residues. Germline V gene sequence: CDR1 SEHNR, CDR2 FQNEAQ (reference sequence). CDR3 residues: CASSPLQRYEQYF. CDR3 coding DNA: TGTGCCAGCAGCCCGTTACAGCGCTACGAGCAGTACTTC.

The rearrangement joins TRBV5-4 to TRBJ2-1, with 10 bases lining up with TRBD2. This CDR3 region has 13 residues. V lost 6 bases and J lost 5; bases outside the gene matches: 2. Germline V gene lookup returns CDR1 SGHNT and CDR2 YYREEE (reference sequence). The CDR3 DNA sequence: TGTGCCAGCAAGGGACTAGCGAACAATGAGCAGTTCTTC. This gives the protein CASKGLANNEQFF. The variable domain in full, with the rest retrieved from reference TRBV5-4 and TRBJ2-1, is ETGVTQSPTHLIKTRGQQVTLRCSSQSGHNTVSWYQQALGQGPQFIFQYYREEENGRGNFPPRFSGLQFPNYSSELNVNALELDDSALYLCASKGLANNEQFFGPGTRLTVL.

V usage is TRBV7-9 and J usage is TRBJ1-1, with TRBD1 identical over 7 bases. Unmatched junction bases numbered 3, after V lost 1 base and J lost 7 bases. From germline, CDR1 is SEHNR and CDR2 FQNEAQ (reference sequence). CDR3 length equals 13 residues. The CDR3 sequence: CASSLGSGGEAFF. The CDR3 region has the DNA TGTGCCAGCAGCTTAGGCTCAGGGGGTGAAGCTTTCTTT.

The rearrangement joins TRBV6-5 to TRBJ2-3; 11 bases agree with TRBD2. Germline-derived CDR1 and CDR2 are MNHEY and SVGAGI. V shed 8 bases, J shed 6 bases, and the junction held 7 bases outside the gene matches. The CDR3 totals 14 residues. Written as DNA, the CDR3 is TGTGCCAGCCAACTAGCGGGAGTGGGGGATACGCAGTATTTT. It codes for CASQLAGVGDTQYF.

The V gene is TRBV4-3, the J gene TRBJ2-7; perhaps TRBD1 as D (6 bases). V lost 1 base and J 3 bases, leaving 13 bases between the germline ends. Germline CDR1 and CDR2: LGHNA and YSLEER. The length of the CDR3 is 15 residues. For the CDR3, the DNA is TGCGCCAGCAGCCAAGGGGGACACCCGAGCTACGAGCAGTACTTC. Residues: CASSQGGHPSYEQYF.

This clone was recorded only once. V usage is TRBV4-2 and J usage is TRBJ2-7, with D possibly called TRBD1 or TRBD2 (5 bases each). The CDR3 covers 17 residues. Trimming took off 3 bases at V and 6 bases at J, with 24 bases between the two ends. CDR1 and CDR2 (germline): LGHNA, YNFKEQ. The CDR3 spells CASSQQNRDDGSGEQYF. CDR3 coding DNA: TGTGCCAGCAGCCAGCAAAACCGGGACGACGGATCGGGCGAGCAGTACTTC.

The DNA of the CDR3 is TGTGCCAGCACACCGCTCGGGGGCACCGGGGAGCTGTTTTTT. It translates to CASTPLGGTGELFF. The chain combines TRBV27 with TRBJ2-2; D is possibly TRBD2 (6 bases). The ends were cut back, 7 bases at V and 4 bases at J, with 13 bases in the middle. The CDR3 loop spans 14 amino acids. CDR1 and CDR2 (germline): MNHEY, SMNVEV (reference sequence).

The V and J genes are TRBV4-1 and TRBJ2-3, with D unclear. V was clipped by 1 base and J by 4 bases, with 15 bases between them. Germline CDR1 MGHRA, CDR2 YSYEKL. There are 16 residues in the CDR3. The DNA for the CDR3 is TGCGCCAGCAGCCAAGTAGTTCTTGTACGAGCAGATACGCAGTATTTT. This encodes CASSQVVLVRADTQYF.

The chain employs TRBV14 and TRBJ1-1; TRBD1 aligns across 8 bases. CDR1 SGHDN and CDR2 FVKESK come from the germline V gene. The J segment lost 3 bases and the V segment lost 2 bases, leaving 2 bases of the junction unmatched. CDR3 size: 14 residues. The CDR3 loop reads CASSQTGGDTEAFF. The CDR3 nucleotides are TGTGCCAGCAGCCAAACAGGGGGAGACACTGAAGCTTTCTTT.

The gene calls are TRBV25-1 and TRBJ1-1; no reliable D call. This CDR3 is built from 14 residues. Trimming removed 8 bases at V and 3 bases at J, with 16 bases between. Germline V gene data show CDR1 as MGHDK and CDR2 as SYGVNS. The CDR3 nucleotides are TGTGCCAGCTCTGGGAAGATCCTTCACACTGAAGCTTTCTTT. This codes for CASSGKILHTEAFF.

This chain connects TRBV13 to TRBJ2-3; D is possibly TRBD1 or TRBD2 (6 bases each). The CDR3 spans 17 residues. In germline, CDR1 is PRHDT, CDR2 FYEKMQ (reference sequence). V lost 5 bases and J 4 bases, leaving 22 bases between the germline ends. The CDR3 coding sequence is TGTGCCAGCAGCCCCCCGCCCGGCTGGGGGGCTTCAGATACGCAGTATTTT. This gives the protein CASSPPPGWGASDTQYF.

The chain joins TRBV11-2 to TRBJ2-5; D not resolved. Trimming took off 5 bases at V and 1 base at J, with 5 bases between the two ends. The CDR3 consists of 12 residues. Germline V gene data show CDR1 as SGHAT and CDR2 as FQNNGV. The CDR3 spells CASSDGQETQYF. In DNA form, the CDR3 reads TGTGCCAGCAGCGACGGCCAAGAGACCCAGTACTTC.

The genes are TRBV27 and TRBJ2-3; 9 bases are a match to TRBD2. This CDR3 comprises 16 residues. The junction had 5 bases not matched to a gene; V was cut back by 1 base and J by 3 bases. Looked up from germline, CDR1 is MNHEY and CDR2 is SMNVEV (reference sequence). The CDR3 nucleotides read TGTGCCAGCAGTTTATATAGCGGGAGTGGTACAGATACGCAGTATTTT. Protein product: CASSLYSGSGTDTQYF.

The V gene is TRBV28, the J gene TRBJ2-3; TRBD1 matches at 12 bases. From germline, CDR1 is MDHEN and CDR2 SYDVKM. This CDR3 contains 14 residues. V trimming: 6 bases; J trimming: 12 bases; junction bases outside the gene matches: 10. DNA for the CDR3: TGTGCCAGCAGCCTACCCGGGACAGGGGGCGCCCAGTATTTT. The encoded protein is CASSLPGTGGAQYF. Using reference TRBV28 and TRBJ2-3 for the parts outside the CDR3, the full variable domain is DVKVTQSSRYLVKRTGEKVFLECVQDMDHENMFWYRQDPGLGLRLIYFSYDVKMKEKGDIPEGYSVSREKKERFSLILESASTNQTSMYLCASSLPGTGGAQYFGPGTRLTVL.

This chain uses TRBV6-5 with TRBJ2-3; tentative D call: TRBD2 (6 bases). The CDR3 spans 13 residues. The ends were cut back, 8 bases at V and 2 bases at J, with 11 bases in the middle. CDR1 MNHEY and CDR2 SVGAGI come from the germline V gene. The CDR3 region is CASGGIYTDTQYF. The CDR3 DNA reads TGTGCCAGCGGGGGGATCTACACAGATACGCAGTATTTT.

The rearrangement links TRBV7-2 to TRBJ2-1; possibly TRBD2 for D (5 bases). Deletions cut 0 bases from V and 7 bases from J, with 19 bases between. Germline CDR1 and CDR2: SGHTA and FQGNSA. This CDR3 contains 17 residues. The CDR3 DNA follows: TGTGCCAGCAGCTTAGCTCCCAGCGAACTAGGTTTAAATGAGCAGTTCTTC. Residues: CASSLAPSELGLNEQFF. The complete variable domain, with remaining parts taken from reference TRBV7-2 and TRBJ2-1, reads GAGVSQSPSNKVTEKGKDVELRCDPISGHTALYWYRQSLGQGLEFLIYFQGNSAPDKSGLPSDRFSAERTGGSVSTLTIQRTQQEDSAVYLCASSLAPSELGLNEQFFGPGTRLTVL.

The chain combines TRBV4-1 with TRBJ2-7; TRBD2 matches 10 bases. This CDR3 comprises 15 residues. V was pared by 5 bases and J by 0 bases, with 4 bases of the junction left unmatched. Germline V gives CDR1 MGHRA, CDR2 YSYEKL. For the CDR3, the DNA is TGCGCCAGCAGCTTCGGACTAGCGGACTCCTACGAGCAGTACTTC. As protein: CASSFGLADSYEQYF.

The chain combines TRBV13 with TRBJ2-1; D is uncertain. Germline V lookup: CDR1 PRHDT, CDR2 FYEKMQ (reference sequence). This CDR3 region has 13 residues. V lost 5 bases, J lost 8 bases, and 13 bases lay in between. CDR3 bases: TGTGCCAGCAGCCCAAGGACCCCAGATGAGCAGTTCTTC. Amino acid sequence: CASSPRTPDEQFF. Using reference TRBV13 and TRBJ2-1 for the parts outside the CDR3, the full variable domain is AAGVIQSPRHLIKEKRETATLKCYPIPRHDTVYWYQQGPGQDPQFLISFYEKMQSDKGSIPDRFSAQQFSDYHSELNMSSLELGDSALYFCASSPRTPDEQFFGPGTRLTVL.

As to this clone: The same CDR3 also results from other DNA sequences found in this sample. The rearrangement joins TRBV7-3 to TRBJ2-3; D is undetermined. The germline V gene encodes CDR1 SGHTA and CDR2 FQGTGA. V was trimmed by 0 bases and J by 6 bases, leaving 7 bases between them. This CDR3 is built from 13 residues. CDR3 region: CASSLTGADTQYF. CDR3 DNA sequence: TGTGCCAGCAGCTTAACCGGCGCCGATACGCAGTATTTT.

The CDR3 DNA reads TGCGCCAGCAGCTTGGTTGTGGGGGGGATCTCCTACGAGCAGTACTTC. As protein: CASSLVVGGISYEQYF. The chain links TRBV5-1 to TRBJ2-7; 7 bases align to TRBD2. Losses at the gene ends were 0 bases for V and 0 bases for J; bases not matched to a gene: 6. The CDR3 length is 16 residues. Germline-derived CDR1 and CDR2 are SGHRS and YFSETQ.